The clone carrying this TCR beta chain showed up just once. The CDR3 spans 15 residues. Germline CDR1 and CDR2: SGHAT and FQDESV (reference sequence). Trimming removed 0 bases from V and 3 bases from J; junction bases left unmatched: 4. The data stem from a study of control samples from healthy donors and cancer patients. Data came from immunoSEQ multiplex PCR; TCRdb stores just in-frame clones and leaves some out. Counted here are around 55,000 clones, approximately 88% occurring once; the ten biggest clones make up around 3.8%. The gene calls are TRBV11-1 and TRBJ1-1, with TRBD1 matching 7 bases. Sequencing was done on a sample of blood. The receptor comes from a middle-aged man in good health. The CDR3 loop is CASSLAWQGDTEAFF. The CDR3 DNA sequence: TGTGCCAGCAGCTTAGCGTGGCAGGGGGACACTGAAGCTTTCTTT.